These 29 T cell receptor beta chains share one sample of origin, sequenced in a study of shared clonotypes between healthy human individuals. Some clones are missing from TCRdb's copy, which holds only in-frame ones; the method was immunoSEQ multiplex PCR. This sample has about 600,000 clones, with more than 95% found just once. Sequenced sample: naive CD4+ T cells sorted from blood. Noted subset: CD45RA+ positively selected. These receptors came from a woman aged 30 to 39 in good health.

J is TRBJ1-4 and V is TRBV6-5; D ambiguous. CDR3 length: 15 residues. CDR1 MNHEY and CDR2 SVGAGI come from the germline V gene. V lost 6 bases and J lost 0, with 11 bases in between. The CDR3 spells CASSQPGTTNEKLFF. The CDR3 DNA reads TGTGCCAGCAGCCAACCCGGGACAACTAATGAAAAACTGTTTTTT.

For the CDR3, the DNA is TGCGCCAGCAGCCAAAACTTTTTTGGGGCGGGACTAGCGAGGGCCTACGAGCAGTACTTC. This sequence encodes CASSQNFFGAGLARAYEQYF. V and J are TRBV4-1 and TRBJ2-7; TRBD2 aligns across 10 bases. The length of the CDR3 is 20 residues. Germline values: CDR1 MGHRA, CDR2 YSYEKL. Trimming took 2 bases from V and 2 from J; bases not matched to a gene: 18.

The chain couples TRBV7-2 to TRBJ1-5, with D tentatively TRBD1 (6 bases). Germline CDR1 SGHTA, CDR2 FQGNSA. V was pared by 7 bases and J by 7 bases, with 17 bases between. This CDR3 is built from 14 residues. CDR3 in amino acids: CASTVEGGRQPQHF. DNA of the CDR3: TGTGCCAGCACCGTAGAAGGGGGGCGGCAGCCCCAGCATTTT.

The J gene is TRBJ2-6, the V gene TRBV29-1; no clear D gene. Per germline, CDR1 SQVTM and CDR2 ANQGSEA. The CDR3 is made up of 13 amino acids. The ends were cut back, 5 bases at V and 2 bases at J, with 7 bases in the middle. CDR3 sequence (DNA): TGCAGCGTTAGGAGAACTGGGGCCAACGTCCTGACTTTC. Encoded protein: CSVRRTGANVLTF.

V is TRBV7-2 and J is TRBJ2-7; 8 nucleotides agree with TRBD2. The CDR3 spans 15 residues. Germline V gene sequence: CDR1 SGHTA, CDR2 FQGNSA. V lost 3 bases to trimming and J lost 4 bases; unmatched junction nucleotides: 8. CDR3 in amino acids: CASSFFPGGQYEQYF. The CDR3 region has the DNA TGTGCCAGCAGCTTTTTCCCGGGAGGGCAATACGAGCAGTACTTC.

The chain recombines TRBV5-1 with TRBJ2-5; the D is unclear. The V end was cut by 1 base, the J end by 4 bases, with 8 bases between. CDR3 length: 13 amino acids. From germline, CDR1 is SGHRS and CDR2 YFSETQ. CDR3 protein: CASSLRAGETQYF. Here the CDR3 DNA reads TGCGCCAGCAGCTTGAGGGCCGGAGAGACCCAGTACTTC.

CDR3 bases: TGCGCCAGCAGACTAGGGACTAGCGGGAGAGGGTTTGATACGCAGTATTTT. Translated, it gives CASRLGTSGRGFDTQYF. This chain uses TRBV5-1 with TRBJ2-3; 14 bases are shared with TRBD2. This CDR3 has 17 residues. Germline-derived CDR1 and CDR2 are SGHRS and YFSETQ. J lost 6 bases, V lost 5 bases, and 11 bases had no gene match.

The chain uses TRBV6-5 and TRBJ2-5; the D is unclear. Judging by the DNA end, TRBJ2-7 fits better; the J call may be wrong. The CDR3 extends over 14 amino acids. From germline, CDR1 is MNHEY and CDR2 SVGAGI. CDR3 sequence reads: CASSLKRYSYEQYF. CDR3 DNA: TGTGCCAGCAGTTTGAAGCGCTACTCCTACGAGCAGTACTTC.

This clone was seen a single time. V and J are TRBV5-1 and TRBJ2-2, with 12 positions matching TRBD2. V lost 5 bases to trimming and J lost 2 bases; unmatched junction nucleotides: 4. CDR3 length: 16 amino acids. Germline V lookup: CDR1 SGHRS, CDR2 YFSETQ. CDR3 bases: TGCGCCAGCAGACTCGGACTAGCGGGAAACACCGGGGAGCTGTTTTTT. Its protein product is CASRLGLAGNTGELFF. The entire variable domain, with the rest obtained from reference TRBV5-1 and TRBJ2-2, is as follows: KAGVTQTPRYLIKTRGQQVTLSCSPISGHRSVSWYQQTPGQGLQFLFEYFSETQRNKGNFPGRFSGRQFSNSRSEMNVSTLELGDSALYLCASRLGLAGNTGELFFGEGSRLTVL.

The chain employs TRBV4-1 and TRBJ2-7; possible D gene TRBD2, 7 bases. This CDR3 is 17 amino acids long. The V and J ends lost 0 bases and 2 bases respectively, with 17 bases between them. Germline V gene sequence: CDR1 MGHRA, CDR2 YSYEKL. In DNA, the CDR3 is TGCGCCAGCAGCCAAGATCCGAAGGCGGGGGCCACCTACGAGCAGTACTTC. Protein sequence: CASSQDPKAGATYEQYF.

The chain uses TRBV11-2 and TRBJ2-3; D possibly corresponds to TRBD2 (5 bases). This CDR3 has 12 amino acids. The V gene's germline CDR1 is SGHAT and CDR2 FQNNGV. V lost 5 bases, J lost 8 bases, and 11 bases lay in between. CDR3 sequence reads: CASSKEGPTQYF. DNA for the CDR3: TGTGCCAGCAGCAAAGAGGGTCCTACGCAGTATTTT.

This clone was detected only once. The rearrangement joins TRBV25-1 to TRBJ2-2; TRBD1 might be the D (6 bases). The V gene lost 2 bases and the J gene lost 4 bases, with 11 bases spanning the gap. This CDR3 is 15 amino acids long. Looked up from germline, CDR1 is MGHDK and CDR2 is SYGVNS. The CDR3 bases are TGTGCCAGCAGTGAAAGAGGGACACCCACCGGGGAGCTGTTTTTT. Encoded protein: CASSERGTPTGELFF.

The CDR3, as DNA: TGCGCCAGCAGCCTCGGACAGGGGTTATCGGAGACCCAGTACTTC. Encoded protein: CASSLGQGLSETQYF. V usage is TRBV5-1 and J usage is TRBJ2-5, with 9 bases aligning to TRBD1. The CDR3 spans 15 residues. Germline-derived CDR1 and CDR2 are SGHRS and YFSETQ. The V and J ends lost 4 bases and 5 bases, in that order; junction bases with no gene match: 9.

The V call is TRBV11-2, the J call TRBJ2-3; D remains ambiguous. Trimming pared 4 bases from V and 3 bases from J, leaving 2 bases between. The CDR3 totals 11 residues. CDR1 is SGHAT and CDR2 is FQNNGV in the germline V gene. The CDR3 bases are TGTGCCAGCAGCTATACAGATACGCAGTATTTT. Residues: CASSYTDTQYF.

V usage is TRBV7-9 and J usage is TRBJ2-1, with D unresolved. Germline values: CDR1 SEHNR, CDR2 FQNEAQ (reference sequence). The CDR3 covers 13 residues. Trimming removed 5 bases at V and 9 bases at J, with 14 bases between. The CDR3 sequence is CASSVSQSTEQFF. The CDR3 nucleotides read TGTGCCAGCAGCGTGAGTCAGTCAACTGAGCAGTTCTTC.

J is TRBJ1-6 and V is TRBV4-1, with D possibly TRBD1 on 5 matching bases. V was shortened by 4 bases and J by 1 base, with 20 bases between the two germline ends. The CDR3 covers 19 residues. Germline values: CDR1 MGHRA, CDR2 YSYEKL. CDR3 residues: CASSPRDPLRGSYNSPLHF. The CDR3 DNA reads TGCGCCAGCAGCCCGAGGGACCCCCTACGAGGATCCTATAATTCACCCCTCCACTTT.

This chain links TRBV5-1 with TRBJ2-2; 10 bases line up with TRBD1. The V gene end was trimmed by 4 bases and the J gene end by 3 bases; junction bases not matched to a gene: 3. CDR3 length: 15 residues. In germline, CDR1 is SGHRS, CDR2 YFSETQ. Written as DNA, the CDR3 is TGCGCCAGCAGCGCGGGACAGGGGCACACCGGGGAGCTGTTTTTT. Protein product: CASSAGQGHTGELFF.

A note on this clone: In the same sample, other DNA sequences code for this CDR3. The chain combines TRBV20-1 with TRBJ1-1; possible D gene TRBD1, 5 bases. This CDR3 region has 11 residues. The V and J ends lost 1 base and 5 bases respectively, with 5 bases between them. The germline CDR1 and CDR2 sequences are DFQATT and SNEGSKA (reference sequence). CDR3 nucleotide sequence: TGCAGTGCTAGAGGGGGGACTGAAGCTTTCTTT. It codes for CSARGGTEAFF.

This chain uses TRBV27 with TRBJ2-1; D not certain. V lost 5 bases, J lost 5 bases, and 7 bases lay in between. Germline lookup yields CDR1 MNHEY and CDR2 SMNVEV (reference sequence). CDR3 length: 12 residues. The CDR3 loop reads CASSILNNEQFF. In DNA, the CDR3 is TGTGCCAGCAGTATCCTCAACAATGAGCAGTTCTTC.

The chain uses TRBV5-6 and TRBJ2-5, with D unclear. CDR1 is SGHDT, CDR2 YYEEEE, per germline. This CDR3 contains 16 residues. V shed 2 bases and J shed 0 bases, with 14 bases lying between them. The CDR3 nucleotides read TGTGCCAGCAGCTTCCTCAACATTTCGTACCAAGAGACCCAGTACTTC. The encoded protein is CASSFLNISYQETQYF.

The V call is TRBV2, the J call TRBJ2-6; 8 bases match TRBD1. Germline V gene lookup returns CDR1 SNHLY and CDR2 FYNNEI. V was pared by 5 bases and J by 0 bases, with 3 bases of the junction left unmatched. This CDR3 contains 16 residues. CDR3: CASSQDRDSGANVLTF. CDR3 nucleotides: TGTGCCAGCAGTCAGGACAGGGACTCTGGGGCCAACGTCCTGACTTTC.

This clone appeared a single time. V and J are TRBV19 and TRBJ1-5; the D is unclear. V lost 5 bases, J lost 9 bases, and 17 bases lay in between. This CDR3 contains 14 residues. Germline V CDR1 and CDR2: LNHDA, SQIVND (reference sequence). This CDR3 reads CASSPAYGSRPQHF. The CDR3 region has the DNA TGTGCCAGTAGTCCGGCATATGGGTCACGGCCCCAGCATTTT.

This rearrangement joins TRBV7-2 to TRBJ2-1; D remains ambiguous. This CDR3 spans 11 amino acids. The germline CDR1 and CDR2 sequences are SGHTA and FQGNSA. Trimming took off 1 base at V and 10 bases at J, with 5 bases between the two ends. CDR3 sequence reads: CASSLVVEQFF. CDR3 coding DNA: TGTGCCAGCAGCTTAGTAGTCGAGCAGTTCTTC.

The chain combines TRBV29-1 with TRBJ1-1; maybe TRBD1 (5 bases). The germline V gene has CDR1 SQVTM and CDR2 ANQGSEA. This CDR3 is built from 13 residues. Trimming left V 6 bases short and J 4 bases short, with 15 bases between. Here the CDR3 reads CSVDPSGGTEAFF. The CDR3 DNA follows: TGCAGCGTCGACCCGTCTGGGGGCACTGAAGCTTTCTTT.

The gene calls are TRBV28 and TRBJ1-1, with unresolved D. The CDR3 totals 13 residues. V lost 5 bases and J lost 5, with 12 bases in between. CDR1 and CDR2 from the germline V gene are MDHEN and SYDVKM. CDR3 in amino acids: CASSPPALTEAFF. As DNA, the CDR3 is TGTGCCAGCAGTCCCCCGGCCCTGACTGAAGCTTTCTTT. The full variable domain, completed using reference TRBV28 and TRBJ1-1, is DVKVTQSSRYLVKRTGEKVFLECVQDMDHENMFWYRQDPGLGLRLIYFSYDVKMKEKGDIPEGYSVSREKKERFSLILESASTNQTSMYLCASSPPALTEAFFGQGTRLTVV.

CDR3 nucleotide sequence: TGTGCCAGCAGCTTGGGGGTCGACAGGGGAGAGACCCAGTACTTC. It codes for CASSLGVDRGETQYF. The genes are TRBV5-6 and TRBJ2-5; 8 nucleotides line up with TRBD1. V shed 0 bases and J 4 bases; nucleotides not matched to a gene: 5. The germline CDR1 and CDR2 sequences are SGHDT and YYEEEE. The CDR3 is made up of 15 amino acids.

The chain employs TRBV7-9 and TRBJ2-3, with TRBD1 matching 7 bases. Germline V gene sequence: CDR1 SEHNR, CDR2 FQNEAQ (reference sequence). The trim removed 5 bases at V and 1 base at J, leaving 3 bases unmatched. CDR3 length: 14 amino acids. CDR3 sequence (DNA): TGTGCCAGCAGCCCAGACAGGGGCACAGATACGCAGTATTTT. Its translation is CASSPDRGTDTQYF.

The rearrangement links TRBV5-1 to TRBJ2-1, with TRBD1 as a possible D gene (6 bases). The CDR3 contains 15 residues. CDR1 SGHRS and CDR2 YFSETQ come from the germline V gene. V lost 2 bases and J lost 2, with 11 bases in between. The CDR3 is CASSFRDTTYNEQFF. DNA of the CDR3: TGCGCCAGCAGCTTCCGGGACACCACCTACAATGAGCAGTTCTTC.

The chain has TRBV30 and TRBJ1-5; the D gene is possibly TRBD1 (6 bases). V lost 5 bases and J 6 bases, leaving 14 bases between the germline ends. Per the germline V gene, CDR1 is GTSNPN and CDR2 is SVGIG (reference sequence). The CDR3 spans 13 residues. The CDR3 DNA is TGTGCCTGGTCTCACAGGGTTTCTCAGCCCCAGCATTTT. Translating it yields CAWSHRVSQPQHF.